This T cell receptor (beta chain) was sequenced in a study of response to subunit inactivated influenza vaccine. Overall study results and limits: Few new T cells, the authors suggested, are recruited by each seasonal influenza vaccination.

MiXCR was run by TCRdb on the RT-PCR reads, yielding one entry per CDR3 protein. The table records roughly 150,000 distinct CDR3 sequences, 11% of them present only once. This clonotype was counted ten times or more. Its antigen is currently unknown. The CDR3 sequence is 12 residues long. V was clipped by 3 bases and J by 8 bases, with 10 bases between them. Germline V gene sequence: CDR1 MNHNS, CDR2 SASEGT. The sequence was collected from a man aged 50 to 60 who received an inactivated influenza vaccine. Specimen: non-naive T cells sorted from PBMCs, collected roughly 46 days after vaccination. V gene TRBV6-1 combines with J gene TRBJ1-1, with a weak D call TRBD1 (5 bases). CDR3 loop: CASSEGRAEAFF. In DNA, the CDR3 is TGTGCCAGCAGTGAGGGCAGGGCAGAAGCTTTCTTT.